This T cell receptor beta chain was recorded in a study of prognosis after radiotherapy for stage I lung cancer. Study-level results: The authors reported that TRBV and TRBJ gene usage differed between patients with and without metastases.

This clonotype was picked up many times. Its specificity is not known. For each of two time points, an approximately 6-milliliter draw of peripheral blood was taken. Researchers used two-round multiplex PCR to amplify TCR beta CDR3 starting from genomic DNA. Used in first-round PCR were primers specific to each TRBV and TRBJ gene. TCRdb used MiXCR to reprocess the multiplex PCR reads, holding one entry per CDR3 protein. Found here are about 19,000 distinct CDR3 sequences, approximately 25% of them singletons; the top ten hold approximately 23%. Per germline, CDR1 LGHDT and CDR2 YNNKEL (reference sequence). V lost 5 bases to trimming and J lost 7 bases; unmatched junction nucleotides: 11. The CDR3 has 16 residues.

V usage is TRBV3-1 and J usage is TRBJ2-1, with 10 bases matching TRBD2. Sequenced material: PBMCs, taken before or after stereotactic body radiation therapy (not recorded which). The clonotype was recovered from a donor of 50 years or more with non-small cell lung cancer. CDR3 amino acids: CASSSKGLARGNEQFF. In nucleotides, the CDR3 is TGTGCCAGCAGCTCCAAGGGACTAGCGCGAGGAAATGAGCAGTTCTTC.